These 16 T cell receptor beta chains came from one sample sequenced in a study of blood T cell repertoires in COVID-19. This table comes from immunoSEQ multiplex PCR, and its TCRdb copy is limited to in-frame clones, with some not included. The data show around 280,000 clones, about nine tenths seen once. The sequencing input was peripheral blood. The receptors derive from a woman aged 25 to 45 with COVID-19, enrolled during active disease.

This chain links TRBV10-1 with TRBJ2-7; D ambiguous. Looked up from germline, CDR1 is WNHNN and CDR2 is SYGVQD (reference sequence). V was cut by 5 bases and J by 0 bases, with 8 bases left in between. The CDR3 is made up of 13 amino acids. CDR3: CASSPRSSYEQYF. The CDR3 DNA follows: TGCGCCAGCAGTCCCCGGAGCTCCTACGAGCAGTACTTC.

The V and J genes are TRBV27 and TRBJ2-5; TRBD2 aligns across 9 bases. The CDR3 spans 16 residues. Germline lookup yields CDR1 MNHEY and CDR2 SMNVEV (reference sequence). Trimming took 2 bases from V and 3 from J; bases not matched to a gene: 7. The CDR3 sequence is CASSLAGGPYKETQYF. The CDR3 coding sequence is TGTGCCAGCAGTTTAGCGGGAGGGCCCTATAAAGAGACCCAGTACTTC.

J is TRBJ1-2 and V is TRBV28; D gene uncertain. CDR1 and CDR2 from the germline V gene are MDHEN and SYDVKM. This CDR3 comprises 15 residues. Deletions cut 5 bases from V and 7 bases from J, with 20 bases between. Here the CDR3 DNA reads TGTGCCAGCAGTCCATCGGGAAGGGAGTTAGTTGGCTACACCTTC. It is translated as CASSPSGRELVGYTF.

The chain is built from TRBV9 and TRBJ2-7; the D gene is possibly TRBD2 (6 bases). The V end lost 3 bases, the J end lost 5 bases, and 12 bases lay between the germline ends. The length of the CDR3 is 13 residues. Germline loops: CDR1 SGDLS, CDR2 YYNGEE. The chain's CDR3 is CASSGGPGDEQYF. The CDR3 DNA sequence: TGTGCCAGCAGCGGGGGCCCGGGAGACGAGCAGTACTTC.

The chain links TRBV6-4 to TRBJ2-7; 7 bases fit TRBD2. The J segment lost 7 bases and the V segment lost 4 bases, leaving 7 bases of the junction unmatched. The CDR3 has 13 residues. CDR1 is MRHNA and CDR2 is SNTAGT in the germline V gene. CDR3 DNA sequence: TGTGCCAGCAGTGTGGGGGTGGGGGGGGAGCAGTACTTC. It encodes CASSVGVGGEQYF.

This chain uses TRBV3-1 (or the pseudogene TRBV3-2) with TRBJ1-3; TRBD1 aligns across 8 bases. Germline values: CDR1 LGHDT, CDR2 YNNKEL (reference sequence). The length of the CDR3 is 15 residues. J lost 0 bases, V lost 3 bases, and 1 base had no gene match. CDR3 sequence reads: CASSHDRGSGNTIYF. The CDR3 coding sequence is TGTGCCAGCAGCCATGACAGGGGCTCTGGAAACACCATATATTTT.

The chain employs TRBV29-1 and TRBJ2-6; D is possibly TRBD2 (7 bases). CDR3 length: 17 residues. Trimming removed 4 bases at V and 4 bases at J, with 20 bases between. Germline V gene data show CDR1 as SQVTM and CDR2 as ANQGSEA. CDR3 sequence: CSVVGFSGTFGANVLTF. Here the CDR3 DNA reads TGCAGCGTTGTAGGCTTCAGCGGGACATTCGGGGCCAACGTCCTGACTTTC. The whole variable domain, remainder taken from reference TRBV29-1 and TRBJ2-6, is SAVISQKPSRDICQRGTSLTIQCQVDSQVTMMFWYRQQPGQSLTLIATANQGSEATYESGFVIDKFPISRPNLTFSTLTVSNMSPEDSSIYLCSVVGFSGTFGANVLTFGAGSRLTVL.

This clone was detected a few times. V gene TRBV2 combines with J gene TRBJ2-3, with TRBD2 matching over 7 bases. The germline V gene encodes CDR1 SNHLY and CDR2 FYNNEI. V was pared by 8 bases and J by 7 bases, with 12 bases of the junction left unmatched. The CDR3 totals 14 residues. The CDR3: CASGVGGSSNTQYF. In DNA, the CDR3 is TGTGCCAGCGGGGTGGGCGGGAGTTCGAATACGCAGTATTTT.

V usage is TRBV6-5 and J usage is TRBJ1-3; a possible D gene is TRBD1 (6 bases). CDR1 is MNHEY and CDR2 is SVGAGI in the germline V gene. Trimming took 6 bases from V and 0 from J, leaving 12 bases between them. The CDR3 sequence is 15 residues long. The CDR3 loop is CASRTTGHSGNTIYF. The CDR3 DNA follows: TGTGCCAGCAGAACCACGGGACACTCTGGAAACACCATATATTTT.

The rearrangement uses TRBV28 and TRBJ1-4; maybe TRBD1 (6 bases). The CDR3 runs to 11 residues. The ends were cut back, 6 bases at V and 16 bases at J, with 15 bases in the middle. Looked up from germline, CDR1 is MDHEN and CDR2 is SYDVKM. The DNA for the CDR3 is TGTGCCAGCAGAACCACTGACAGGACGTTTTTT. It yields the protein CASRTTDRTFF.

CDR3 sequence reads: CASSLGTSFVYEQYF. The DNA of the CDR3 is TGTGCCAGCAGCTTGGGAACATCGTTCGTCTACGAGCAGTACTTC. The V and J genes are TRBV5-6 and TRBJ2-7; D ambiguous. The CDR3 loop spans 15 amino acids. The germline CDR1 and CDR2 sequences are SGHDT and YYEEEE. V was pared by 0 bases and J by 3 bases, with 13 bases between.

The chain combines TRBV19 with TRBJ2-5; a possible D gene is TRBD1 (5 bases). The CDR3 runs 13 residues. Trimming removed 7 bases from V and 3 bases from J, with 12 bases in between. The V gene's germline CDR1 is LNHDA and CDR2 SQIVND (reference sequence). The CDR3 reads CASNSRAKETQYF. Here the CDR3 DNA reads TGTGCCAGTAACAGCAGGGCGAAAGAGACCCAGTACTTC.

This rearrangement joins TRBV28 to TRBJ2-7, with 12 bases identical to TRBD1. Germline CDR1 is MDHEN and CDR2 is SYDVKM. This CDR3 region has 15 residues. V gave up 6 bases and J gave up 3 bases; unmatched junction bases: 6. The CDR3 protein is CASRRDRGLLYEQYF. The CDR3 DNA is TGTGCCAGCAGGCGGGACAGGGGGCTCCTCTACGAGCAGTACTTC.

The chain links TRBV28 to TRBJ1-3, with D possibly matching TRBD1 (6 bases). Germline CDR1 MDHEN, CDR2 SYDVKM. Trimming cost V 6 bases and J 4 bases, with 13 bases left between them. The CDR3 is 14 residues long. CDR3 nucleotides: TGTGCCAGCAGGACCGGACAGCCGGGAAACACCATATATTTT. Translated: CASRTGQPGNTIYF. Complete variable domain (other parts from reference TRBV28 and TRBJ1-3): DVKVTQSSRYLVKRTGEKVFLECVQDMDHENMFWYRQDPGLGLRLIYFSYDVKMKEKGDIPEGYSVSREKKERFSLILESASTNQTSMYLCASRTGQPGNTIYFGEGSWLTVV.

This sequence joins TRBV19 and TRBJ2-3; TRBD2 aligns across 7 bases. CDR1 is LNHDA, CDR2 SQIVND, per germline (reference sequence). This CDR3 is 16 amino acids long. V was clipped by 5 bases and J by 0 bases; unmatched bases: 8. The chain's CDR3 is CASSGELATSTDTQYF. In DNA form, the CDR3 reads TGTGCCAGTAGTGGAGAACTAGCGACCAGCACAGATACGCAGTATTTT.

The chain uses TRBV5-1 and TRBJ2-3; TRBD2 is a possible D gene (6 bases). Germline CDR1 is SGHRS and CDR2 is YFSETQ. This CDR3 contains 15 residues. The V end was cut by 4 bases, the J end by 0 bases, with 12 bases between. The DNA for the CDR3 is TGCGCCAGCAGCGATAGTAGCGGTAGCACAGATACGCAGTATTTT. Its translation: CASSDSSGSTDTQYF.